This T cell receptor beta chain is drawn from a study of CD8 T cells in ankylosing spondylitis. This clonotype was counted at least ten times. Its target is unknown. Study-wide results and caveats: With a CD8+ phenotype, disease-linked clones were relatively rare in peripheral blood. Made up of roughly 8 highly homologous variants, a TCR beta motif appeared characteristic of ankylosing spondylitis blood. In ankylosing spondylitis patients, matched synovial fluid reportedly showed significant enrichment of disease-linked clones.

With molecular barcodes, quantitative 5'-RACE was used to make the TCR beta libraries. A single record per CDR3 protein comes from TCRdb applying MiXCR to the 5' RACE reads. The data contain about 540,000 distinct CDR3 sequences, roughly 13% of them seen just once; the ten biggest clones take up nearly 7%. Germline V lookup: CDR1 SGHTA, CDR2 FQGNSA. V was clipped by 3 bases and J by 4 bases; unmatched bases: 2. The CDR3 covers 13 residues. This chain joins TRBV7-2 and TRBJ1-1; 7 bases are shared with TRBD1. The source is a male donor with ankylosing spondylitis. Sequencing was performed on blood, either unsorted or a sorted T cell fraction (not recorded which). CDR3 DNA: TGTGCCAGCAGCTTCCAGGGGGGCACTGAAGCTTTCTTT. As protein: CASSFQGGTEAFF. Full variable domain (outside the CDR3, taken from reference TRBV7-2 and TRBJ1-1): GAGVSQSPSNKVTEKGKDVELRCDPISGHTALYWYRQSLGQGLEFLIYFQGNSAPDKSGLPSDRFSAERTGGSVSTLTIQRTQQEDSAVYLCASSFQGGTEAFFGQGTRLTVV.